A single sample gave rise to the 29 T cell receptor beta chains below, sequenced in a study of a mutant IDH1 vaccine in newly diagnosed glioma. What these receptors recognize is not known. Clones were read by immunoSEQ multiplex PCR, and TCRdb kept only the in-frame ones, dropping some. Counted here are 56,000 or so clones, roughly 72% occurring once; the ten biggest clones make up just under 5%. Time point meaning: week 47, end of study. In the vaccine, a single dose held 300 ug of the mutant IDH1 20-mer peptide, along with topical imiquimod. The source was PBMCs, collected from a glioma patient whose treatment included an IDH1 peptide vaccine. The origin of the receptors is a woman in her 40s with glioma. Some clones in this sample may be carry-over from other donors' samples.

The table lists this clone with a few counts. This sequence joins TRBV18 and TRBJ2-7, with 12 positions matching TRBD1. The length of the CDR3 is 14 residues. Germline V gene lookup returns CDR1 KGHSH and CDR2 LQKENI. The junction had 1 base not matched to a gene; V was cut back by 4 bases and J by 3 bases. The CDR3 sequence is CASSRDRGLYEQYF. The CDR3 DNA reads TGTGCCAGCTCACGGGACAGGGGGCTCTACGAGCAGTACTTC.

For the CDR3, the DNA is TGTGCCAGCAGCTTAGGTCCGCGGTATGGCTACACCTTC. This gives the protein CASSLGPRYGYTF. The rearrangement joins TRBV7-2 to TRBJ1-2; D is uncertain. V was pared by 1 base and J by 5 bases, with 8 bases between. Looked up from germline, CDR1 is SGHTA and CDR2 is FQGNSA. This CDR3 region has 13 residues.

V is TRBV4-2 and J is TRBJ1-1; 8 bases match TRBD1. Germline V gives CDR1 LGHNA, CDR2 YNFKEQ. The CDR3 runs to 14 residues. Trimming took 3 bases from V and 6 from J; bases not matched to a gene: 6. The CDR3 DNA is TGTGCCAGCAGCCAGGGTACAGGGGGGGCTGAAGCTTTCTTT. Encoded protein: CASSQGTGGAEAFF.

The chain employs TRBV29-1 and TRBJ1-2, with D possibly matching TRBD1 (5 bases). In germline, CDR1 is SQVTM, CDR2 ANQGSEA. Trimming left V 4 bases short and J 8 bases short, with 14 bases between. The CDR3 contains 12 residues. The CDR3 spells CSVGSGAEGYTF. Here the CDR3 DNA reads TGCAGCGTTGGATCCGGGGCGGAGGGCTACACCTTC.

This clone was seen just once. The chain employs TRBV29-1 and TRBJ1-2; D might be TRBD1 (5 bases). Germline assignment: CDR1 SQVTM and CDR2 ANQGSEA. The CDR3 is 11 residues long. V dropped 3 bases and J dropped 9 bases, with 11 bases sitting between them. CDR3 amino acids: CSVDPRGSYTF. The DNA for the CDR3 is TGCAGCGTTGACCCCCGGGGGAGCTACACCTTC.

V is TRBV23-1 and J is TRBJ2-1; TRBD1 is a possible D gene (5 bases). TRBV23-1 has ORF status, its function being uncertain. The CDR3 sequence is 18 residues long. V was shortened by 3 bases and J by 5 bases, with 23 bases between the two germline ends. The CDR3 DNA sequence: TGCGCCAGCAGTCATCTCCGCCCCCCTGACAGAGTCGACAATGAGCAGTTCTTC. Translated, it gives CASSHLRPPDRVDNEQFF.

The rearrangement uses TRBV2 and TRBJ2-2; 8 nucleotides align to TRBD2. After removal of 7 bases from V and 0 bases from J, the junction contained 4 bases not matched to a gene. CDR3 length: 15 residues. Germline CDR1 SNHLY, CDR2 FYNNEI. The CDR3 DNA reads as TGTGCCAGCAAACTAGCGGACTCGAACACCGGGGAGCTGTTTTTT. Residues: CASKLADSNTGELFF.

This chain joins TRBV19 and TRBJ2-5, with 9 bases matching TRBD1. Trimming cost V 4 bases and J 2 bases; bases outside gene matches: 2. This CDR3 is built from 14 residues. The germline V gene has CDR1 LNHDA and CDR2 SQIVND (reference sequence). The CDR3 DNA reads as TGTGCCAGTAGTAGGGACAGGGCTCAAGAGACCCAGTACTTC. Encoded protein: CASSRDRAQETQYF. Looking up the rest from reference TRBV19 and TRBJ2-5 gives the full variable domain: DGGITQSPKYLFRKEGQNVTLSCEQNLNHDAMYWYRQDPGQGLRLIYYSQIVNDFQKGDIAEGYSVSREKKESFPLTVTSAQKNPTAFYLCASSRDRAQETQYFGPGTRLLVL.

The gene calls are TRBV6-6 and TRBJ1-1; D gene uncertain. This CDR3 contains 13 residues. Trimming took 2 bases from V and 5 from J, leaving 9 bases between them. The V gene's germline CDR1 is MNHNY and CDR2 SVGAGI (reference sequence). The CDR3 sequence is CASSYGLSTEAFF. DNA for the CDR3: TGTGCCAGCAGTTACGGACTTTCGACTGAAGCTTTCTTT.

This chain uses TRBV5-5 with TRBJ2-3; no clear D gene. This CDR3 region has 15 residues. Germline V gene data show CDR1 as SGHKS and CDR2 as YYEKEE (reference sequence). V was shortened by 0 bases and J by 2 bases, with 10 bases between the two germline ends. The CDR3 nucleotides are TGTGCCAGCAGCTTGGGTATCTCCCACACAGATACGCAGTATTTT. Its protein product is CASSLGISHTDTQYF.

This clone was detected only a few times. At the DNA level, this CDR3 is encoded by other sequences in the same sample as well. This sequence joins TRBV30 and TRBJ1-3, with D uncertain. The CDR3 totals 12 residues. Trimming took 0 bases from V and 7 from J, leaving 7 bases between them. The germline V gene encodes CDR1 GTSNPN and CDR2 SVGIG (reference sequence). This CDR3 is CAWSVLGNTIYF. CDR3 coding DNA: TGTGCCTGGAGTGTACTAGGGAACACCATATATTTT. Looking up the rest from reference TRBV30 and TRBJ1-3 gives the full variable domain: SQTIHQWPATLVQPVGSPLSLECTVEGTSNPNLYWYRQAAGRGLQLLFYSVGIGQISSEVPQNLSASRPQDRQFILSSKKLLLSDSGFYLCAWSVLGNTIYFGEGSWLTVV.

This chain uses TRBV5-1 with TRBJ2-5; D not resolved. The CDR3 loop spans 14 amino acids. The V end lost 2 bases, the J end lost 5 bases, and 13 bases lay between the germline ends. Germline V lookup: CDR1 SGHRS, CDR2 YFSETQ. CDR3 in amino acids: CASSLIAVGETQYF. For the CDR3, the DNA is TGCGCCAGCAGCTTAATCGCAGTGGGGGAGACCCAGTACTTC.

The CDR3 region is CASGLVLRGAYVDTQYF. Here the CDR3 DNA reads TGTGCTAGTGGTTTGGTATTGAGGGGGGCCTACGTAGATACGCAGTATTTT. The V call is TRBV12-5, the J call TRBJ2-3; tentatively, D is TRBD1 or TRBD2 (6 bases each). CDR1 is LGHNT and CDR2 is FRNRAP in the germline V gene. The CDR3 totals 17 residues. V was clipped by 0 bases and J by 5 bases, with 18 bases between them.

This chain links TRBV25-1 with TRBJ1-2, with D hard to call. This CDR3 spans 15 amino acids. With 6 bases removed from V and 2 bases from J, the gap between germline ends came to 16 bases. CDR1 and CDR2 from the germline V gene are MGHDK and SYGVNS. For the CDR3, the DNA is TGTGCCAGCAGCGACCAAACAGTGACAAACTATGGCTACACCTTC. It translates to CASSDQTVTNYGYTF.

V is TRBV6-1 and J is TRBJ2-7; 7 bases fit TRBD1. The length of the CDR3 is 13 residues. Germline values: CDR1 MNHNS, CDR2 SASEGT. Germline trimming cut 6 bases from V and 6 bases from J; bases unmatched to any gene: 8. This CDR3 is CASRLWDSSEQYF. The CDR3 DNA follows: TGTGCCAGCAGGCTATGGGACAGCTCCGAGCAGTACTTC.

The V gene is TRBV9, the J gene TRBJ2-7, with TRBD2 identical over 14 bases. The CDR3 sequence is 16 residues long. The V segment lost 4 bases and the J segment 3 bases; nucleotides outside the gene matches: 6. The germline V gene has CDR1 SGDLS and CDR2 YYNGEE. CDR3: CASSSQTSGGDYEQYF. In nucleotides, the CDR3 is TGTGCCAGCAGCTCCCAGACTAGCGGGGGGGACTACGAGCAGTACTTC.

The chain employs TRBV7-6 and TRBJ2-7; tentative D call: TRBD1 (6 bases). The CDR3 has 15 amino acids. Germline CDR1 SGHVS, CDR2 FNYEAQ. V lost 1 base and J 2 bases, leaving 12 bases between the germline ends. The CDR3 sequence is CASSLGQVSAYEQYF. CDR3 in DNA: TGTGCCAGCAGCTTAGGACAGGTTTCGGCCTACGAGCAGTACTTC.

The rearrangement joins TRBV19 to TRBJ1-5; no reliable D call. V lost 2 bases and J 4 bases, leaving 6 bases between the germline ends. Germline V gives CDR1 LNHDA, CDR2 SQIVND (reference sequence). The CDR3 runs 13 residues. CDR3: CASSIPLNQPQHF. As DNA, the CDR3 is TGTGCCAGTAGTATACCCCTTAATCAGCCCCAGCATTTT. Combining the CDR3 with reference TRBV19 and TRBJ1-5 gives the whole variable domain DGGITQSPKYLFRKEGQNVTLSCEQNLNHDAMYWYRQDPGQGLRLIYYSQIVNDFQKGDIAEGYSVSREKKESFPLTVTSAQKNPTAFYLCASSIPLNQPQHFGDGTRLSIL.

The chain has TRBV6-6 and TRBJ1-2; D might be TRBD1 (5 bases). Trimming cost V 2 bases and J 1 base, with 11 bases left between them. Germline V gene data show CDR1 as MNHNY and CDR2 as SVGAGI (reference sequence). The CDR3 has 15 residues. In DNA, the CDR3 is TGTGCCAGCAGTTACGGGGCACAGCATAACTATGGCTACACCTTC. This sequence encodes CASSYGAQHNYGYTF.

The chain carries TRBV5-3 and TRBJ1-2; TRBD1 matches 7 bases. TRBV5-3 qualifies as an ORF whose function is uncertain. This CDR3 is 14 amino acids long. The trim removed 4 bases at V and 4 bases at J, leaving 7 bases unmatched. CDR3 sequence reads: CARSTRTGSYGYTF. The CDR3, as DNA: TGTGCCAGAAGCACTCGGACAGGTTCCTATGGCTACACCTTC.

The genes are TRBV4-1 and TRBJ1-1; tentatively, D is TRBD1 (6 bases). Between the trimmed V and J ends, which lost 3 bases and 5 bases, there was a span of 16 bases. Germline V gene data show CDR1 as MGHRA and CDR2 as YSYEKL. The length of the CDR3 is 15 residues. The chain's CDR3 is CASSHPTGGDTEAFF. In nucleotides, the CDR3 is TGCGCCAGCAGCCATCCCACGGGGGGCGATACTGAAGCTTTCTTT.

The chain is built from TRBV6-5 and TRBJ2-5; D might be TRBD1 (6 bases). Germline V gene sequence: CDR1 MNHEY, CDR2 SVGAGI. With 6 bases removed from V and 4 bases from J, the gap between germline ends came to 12 bases. CDR3 size: 13 residues. In nucleotides, the CDR3 is TGTGCCAGCAGGTTGACAGGAGTAGAGACCCAGTACTTC. It yields the protein CASRLTGVETQYF.

The rearrangement links TRBV18 to TRBJ2-3; a weak D match, TRBD2 (7 bases). Between the trimmed V and J ends, which lost 1 base and 7 bases, there was a span of 21 bases. The CDR3 length is 17 residues. In germline, CDR1 is KGHSH, CDR2 LQKENI. The CDR3 reads CASSPLYGGLKGNTQYF. CDR3 bases: TGTGCCAGCTCACCACTTTACGGGGGGCTCAAGGGAAATACGCAGTATTTT.

V gene TRBV10-3 combines with J gene TRBJ1-4; the D is unclear. The CDR3 is made up of 12 amino acids. Trimming pared 6 bases from V and 6 bases from J, leaving 8 bases between. The germline CDR1 and CDR2 sequences are ENHRY and SYGVKD. The CDR3 sequence is CAIRMQDEKLFF. Written as DNA, the CDR3 is TGTGCCATCAGGATGCAGGATGAAAAACTGTTTTTT.

This chain joins TRBV9 and TRBJ2-1; 8 bases match TRBD2. From germline, CDR1 is SGDLS and CDR2 YYNGEE. V shed 7 bases, J shed 4 bases, and the junction held 7 bases outside the gene matches. The CDR3 extends over 14 amino acids. CDR3 residues: CASGSGDIYNEQFF. The CDR3 nucleotides are TGTGCCAGCGGTAGCGGGGATATTTACAATGAGCAGTTCTTC.

V is TRBV27 and J is TRBJ2-5, with D perhaps matching TRBD1 (5 bases). The V end was cut by 10 bases, the J end by 5 bases, with 17 bases between. CDR3 size: 13 residues. Germline CDR1 is MNHEY and CDR2 is SMNVEV (reference sequence). The CDR3 sequence: CATQGGFRETQYF. In DNA form, the CDR3 reads TGTGCCACCCAGGGTGGGTTCAGGGAGACCCAGTACTTC.

The rearrangement links TRBV7-2 to TRBJ1-5; weak D call: TRBD1 (6 bases). There are 13 residues in the CDR3. V gave up 5 bases and J gave up 7 bases, with 12 bases separating them. In germline, CDR1 is SGHTA, CDR2 FQGNSA. The CDR3 region has the DNA TGTGCCAGCAGCGGAGGGGGGGGCCAGCCCCAGCATTTT. Translating gives CASSGGGGQPQHF.

The chain uses TRBV7-2 and TRBJ1-2; D gene unclear. Per germline, CDR1 SGHTA and CDR2 FQGNSA. With 1 base removed from V and 5 bases from J, the gap between germline ends came to 17 bases. The CDR3 runs to 16 residues. Written as DNA, the CDR3 is TGTGCCAGCAGCTTAGAAGGTCGGAACCACTATTATGGCTACACCTTC. It translates to CASSLEGRNHYYGYTF. The variable domain in full, with the rest retrieved from reference TRBV7-2 and TRBJ1-2, is GAGVSQSPSNKVTEKGKDVELRCDPISGHTALYWYRQSLGQGLEFLIYFQGNSAPDKSGLPSDRFSAERTGGSVSTLTIQRTQQEDSAVYLCASSLEGRNHYYGYTFGSGTRLTVV.

This chain connects TRBV6-5 to TRBJ1-2; no definite D call. CDR3 length equals 14 residues. Trimming shortened V by 5 bases and J by 4 bases, and 14 bases separated the two germline ends. Germline loops: CDR1 MNHEY, CDR2 SVGAGI. In nucleotides, the CDR3 is TGTGCCAGCAGTCCTGCCGGATGGGGCTATGGCTACACCTTC. Translated, it gives CASSPAGWGYGYTF.